This TCR beta chain was identified in a study of PD-1 blockade in classical Hodgkin lymphoma. On the study more broadly: Nivolumab was given intravenously to patients at 3 mg/kg every 2 weeks.

Documented time point: cycle 4 day 1 (C4D1), after less than seven weeks of nivolumab. Autologous stem cell transplantation was followed by relapse in every patient, and brentuximab vedotin exposure varied. Looked up from germline, CDR1 is SGHRS and CDR2 is YFSETQ. The V gene lost 4 bases and the J gene lost 1 base, with 12 bases spanning the gap. This CDR3 region has 15 residues. Of note for this clone: As yet, its antigen is unknown. The same CDR3 is also encoded by other DNA sequences in this sample.

Study-level findings and limits: By C4D1 there was a significant rise in CD4+ TCR diversity but not in CD8+ TCR diversity.

Clones were sequenced by immunoSEQ multiplex PCR, and TCRdb holds only the in-frame ones, with some missing. The data contain approximately 61,000 clones, roughly nine tenths of them seen just once; the ten biggest clones take up roughly 8.7%. This TCR was sampled from a human donor with classical Hodgkin lymphoma. The starting material was peripheral blood mononuclear cells (PBMCs), obtained before the fourth cycle of nivolumab. The rearrangement uses TRBV5-1 and TRBJ1-5; D may be TRBD1 (5 bases). The CDR3 coding sequence is TGCGCCAGCAGCCTGACGGGGGGGAGCAATCAGCCCCAGCATTTT. Encoded protein: CASSLTGGSNQPQHF.